This TCR beta chain was recovered during a study of T-cell memory formation after mild COVID-19. Study context: TCR clusters showed largely donor specificity.

Study-wide points: The authors left the SARS-CoV-2 specificity of second-wave clones peaking on day 37 unconfirmed.

A remark on this clonotype: Its antigen is not known.

This CDR3 is built from 13 residues. The germline gives CDR1 SNHLY, CDR2 FYNNEI. J lost 6 bases, V lost 5 bases, and 3 bases had no gene match. TCRalpha and TCRbeta libraries used 5'RACE with constant-segment primers and UMIs. TCRdb ran MiXCR on the 5' RACE reads and lists one entry per CDR3 protein. In the table there are approximately 50,000 distinct CDR3 sequences, 9.3% of which are singletons. The chain recombines TRBV2 with TRBJ1-2; 10 nucleotides match TRBD1. The receptor's source is an adult woman who had mild COVID-19 (a few samples of this study predate the infection). Cell type and time point are not known. Source material: PBMCs or a T cell subset sorted from them (not recorded which). In DNA, the CDR3 is TGTGCCAGCAGTAGGGACAGGGGAGATGGCTACACCTTC. Translating it yields CASSRDRGDGYTF.